The rows below give T cell receptor beta chains drawn from one sample of a study of CD8 T cells in ankylosing spondylitis. MiXCR was run by TCRdb on the 5' RACE reads, yielding one entry per CDR3 protein. The sample carries just over 350,000 distinct CDR3 sequences, roughly 20% recorded once. Sequences were obtained from blood, either unsorted or a sorted T cell fraction (not recorded which). The receptor source for this set is a male donor with ankylosing spondylitis or in good health (not recorded which). CDR3s include the opening cysteine and the closing phenylalanine or tryptophan. A D gene is named only where the DNA matches it firmly. Clone size is not always given. Where it is, it says once, few, many or a class for expanded clones.

d_call | j_call | clone_size | v_call | cdr3_length | cdr3_aa | cdr3_nt
. | TRBJ1-1 | . | TRBV5-1 | 12 | CASSEIGTEAFF | TGCGCCAGCAGCGAAATAGGTACTGAAGCTTTCTTT
. | TRBJ2-2 | few | TRBV27 | 17 | CASSLGFGLLGTGELFF | TGTGCCAGCAGTTTAGGATTCGGGCTTTTAGGCACCGGGGAGCTGTTTTTT
TRBD1 | TRBJ2-5 | few | TRBV7-9 | 15 | CASSWVDRGEETQYF | TGTGCCAGCAGCTGGGTGGACAGGGGCGAAGAGACCCAGTACTTC
. | TRBJ2-7 | . | TRBV20-1 | 14 | CSARDREGAYEQYF | TGCAGTGCTAGAGATCGGGAGGGGGCTTACGAGCAGTACTTC
TRBD1 | TRBJ2-4 | few | TRBV9 | 16 | CASSAYSGTDKNIQYF | TGTGCCAGCAGCGCCTACTCCGGGACAGACAAAAACATTCAGTACTTC
. | TRBJ1-2 | . | TRBV5-1 | 12 | CASRQGTYGYTF | TGCGCCAGCCGCCAGGGAACCTATGGCTACACCTTC
. | TRBJ2-5 | few | TRBV11-2 | 16 | CASSLEVWPVQETQYF | TGTGCCAGCAGCTTAGAAGTCTGGCCAGTCCAGGAGACCCAGTACTTC
TRBD1 | TRBJ2-5 | few | TRBV12-3/TRBV12-4 | 17 | CASSLLPEWDREETQYF | TGTGCCAGCAGTTTATTACCCGAGTGGGACAGGGAGGAGACCCAGTACTTC
. | TRBJ2-7 | . | TRBV12-3/TRBV12-4 | 13 | CASSPDYKGEQYF | TGTGCCAGCAGTCCCGATTATAAAGGCGAGCAGTACTTC
. | TRBJ1-2 | . | TRBV5-1 | 13 | CASSITGYYGYTF | TGCGCCAGCTCCATCACAGGGTACTATGGCTACACCTTC
. | TRBJ2-2 | many | TRBV27 | 12 | CASSWNTGELFF | TGTGCCAGCAGTTGGAACACCGGGGAGCTGTTTTTT
TRBD2 | TRBJ2-3 | few | TRBV11-2 | 16 | CASSPTSGGITDTQYF | TGTGCCAGCAGCCCGACTAGCGGGGGGATAACAGATACGCAGTATTTT
. | TRBJ1-5 | few | TRBV7-9 | 14 | CASSWSGSNQPQHF | TGTGCCAGCAGCTGGTCGGGGAGCAATCAGCCCCAGCATTTT
. | TRBJ1-1 | . | TRBV7-9 | 13 | CASSPQTDTEAFF | TGTGCCAGCAGCCCCCAGACAGACACTGAAGCTTTCTTT
. | TRBJ2-7 | . | TRBV7-6 | 13 | CASSPDHSYEQYF | TGTGCCAGCAGCCCGGACCATTCCTACGAGCAGTACTTC
. | TRBJ2-3 | . | TRBV14 | 15 | CASSQVRGTADTQYF | TGTGCCAGCAGCCAAGTTCGAGGGACCGCAGATACGCAGTATTTT
TRBD2 | TRBJ2-5 | . | TRBV7-9 | 16 | CASSSIRGGKQETQYF | TGTGCCAGCAGCTCCATTCGGGGGGGAAAACAAGAGACCCAGTACTTC
. | TRBJ2-1 | few | TRBV24-1 | 14 | CATSDLDSTNEQFF | TGTGCCACCAGTGACCTGGACAGTACCAATGAGCAGTTCTTC
. | TRBJ2-3 | . | TRBV10-1 | 13 | CASSESETDTQYF | TGCGCCAGCAGTGAGTCGGAAACAGATACGCAGTATTTT
. | TRBJ2-3 | . | TRBV7-8 | 16 | CASSSLSTQSTDTQYF | TGTGCCAGCAGCTCCCTTTCGACCCAGAGCACAGATACGCAGTATTTT
TRBD1 | TRBJ2-7 | few | TRBV5-5 | 15 | CASSSSGQVSYEQYF | TGTGCCAGCAGCTCCTCGGGACAGGTTTCCTACGAGCAGTACTTC
. | TRBJ2-2 | . | TRBV12-3/TRBV12-4 | 14 | CASSTGTNTGELFF | TGTGCCAGCAGCACCGGGACCAACACCGGGGAGCTGTTTTTT
TRBD2 | TRBJ2-7 | . | TRBV9 | 14 | CASSVGTSASEQYF | TGTGCCAGCAGCGTGGGGACTAGCGCCTCCGAGCAGTACTTC
. | TRBJ2-3 | . | TRBV27 | 16 | CASSSLLRFGSDTQYF | TGTGCCAGCAGTTCACTCCTTAGATTCGGGTCTGATACGCAGTATTTT
TRBD2 | TRBJ2-3 | . | TRBV13 | 15 | CASSYGAGGTDTQYF | TGTGCCAGCAGCTACGGAGCGGGGGGAACAGATACGCAGTATTTT
. | TRBJ1-5 | few | TRBV12-3/TRBV12-4 | 11 | CASSLGGPFHF | TGTGCCAGCAGTTTAGGGGGGCCCTTCCATTTT
. | TRBJ2-5 | . | TRBV12-3/TRBV12-4 | 12 | CASNPGGETQYF | TGTGCCAGCAACCCTGGGGGGGAGACCCAGTACTTC
. | TRBJ2-2 | few | TRBV6-5 | 18 | CASSYSASLDGNTGELFF | TGTGCCAGCAGTTACTCGGCAAGCTTGGACGGGAACACCGGGGAGCTGTTTTTT
. | TRBJ1-1 | few | TRBV10-3 | 13 | CAISETENTEAFF | TGTGCCATCAGTGAAACAGAGAACACTGAAGCTTTCTTT
TRBD1 | TRBJ2-2 | few | TRBV20-1 | 17 | CCARDRTGVGSTGELFF | TGCTGCGCTAGAGACAGGACAGGGGTTGGGAGCACCGGGGAGCTGTTTTTT
. | TRBJ2-6 | . | TRBV12-3/TRBV12-4 | 19 | CASRSPWGADPSGANVLTF | TGTGCCAGCAGATCCCCGTGGGGGGCGGACCCCTCTGGGGCCAACGTCCTGACTTTC
. | TRBJ2-7 | few | TRBV20-1 | 16 | CSARDLFIVGQHEQYF | TGCAGTGCTAGAGATCTCTTCATAGTAGGACAGCACGAGCAGTACTTC
. | TRBJ2-1 | . | TRBV30 | 13 | CAWSVRQGNEQFF | TGTGCCTGGAGTGTAAGGCAGGGAAATGAGCAGTTCTTC
. | TRBJ1-5 | . | TRBV6-5 | 15 | CASSYSRTGAQPQHF | TGTGCCAGCAGTTACTCCCGGACCGGAGCTCAGCCCCAGCATTTT
. | TRBJ2-1 | few | TRBV12-3/TRBV12-4 | 13 | CASTPTNADEQFF | TGTGCCAGCACTCCGACTAATGCGGATGAGCAGTTCTTC
. | TRBJ2-7 | few | TRBV20-1 | 15 | CSARDGDSALYEQYF | TGCAGTGCTAGAGATGGGGATAGCGCCCTCTACGAGCAGTACTTC
. | TRBJ2-1 | few | TRBV2 | 13 | CASSPATYNEQFF | TGTGCCAGCAGCCCCGCTACCTACAATGAGCAGTTCTTC
TRBD1 | TRBJ2-2 | . | TRBV12-3/TRBV12-4 | 16 | CASSLASGGDTGELFF | TGTGCCAGCAGTTTAGCGTCAGGGGGCGATACCGGGGAGCTGTTTTTT
. | TRBJ2-7 | few | TRBV27 | 14 | CASSLTTIPYEQYF | TGTGCCAGCAGTTTAACCACCATCCCCTACGAGCAGTACTTC
TRBD2 | TRBJ2-3 | . | TRBV5-8 | 15 | CASSLSSGAGDTQYF | TGTGCCAGCAGCTTATCTAGCGGGGCAGGGGATACGCAGTATTTT
. | TRBJ2-3 | . | TRBV9 | 8 | CASSPTDF | TGTGCCAGCAGCCCCACCGATTTT
TRBD2 | TRBJ2-7 | many | TRBV3-1 | 14 | CASSQTGGGYEQYF | TGTGCCAGCAGCCAAACTGGGGGGGGATACGAGCAGTACTTC
. | TRBJ1-2 | . | TRBV20-1 | 14 | CSARDLETNYGYTF | TGCAGTGCTAGAGATTTGGAGACAAACTATGGCTACACCTTC
. | TRBJ2-1 | few | TRBV6-5 | 15 | CASSYEISGYNEQFF | TGTGCCAGCAGTTACGAGATTAGCGGATACAATGAGCAGTTCTTC
. | TRBJ2-5 | . | TRBV2 | 13 | CARRTDSEETQYF | TGTGCCAGACGGACAGATTCCGAAGAGACCCAGTACTTC
TRBD2 | TRBJ2-7 | . | TRBV3-1 | 15 | CASSLAGGHTYEQYF | TGTGCCAGCAGCCTAGCGGGGGGTCATACCTACGAGCAGTACTTC
. | TRBJ2-3 | few | TRBV6-5 | 15 | CASSSGPGDPDTQYF | TGTGCCAGCAGTTCCGGGCCGGGGGACCCAGATACGCAGTATTTT
TRBD1 | TRBJ2-1 | . | TRBV2 | 14 | CASSEATGTNEQFF | TGTGCCAGCAGTGAAGCGACAGGGACGAATGAGCAGTTCTTC
. | TRBJ2-1 | few | TRBV12-3/TRBV12-4 | 13 | CASRRTDYNEQFF | TGTGCCAGCAGGAGGACAGACTACAATGAGCAGTTCTTC
. | TRBJ2-7 | . | TRBV2 | 13 | CASRPKGTYEQYF | TGTGCCAGCAGACCGAAAGGGACCTACGAGCAGTACTTC
. | TRBJ1-1 | . | TRBV6-1 | 15 | CASSVPGGLGTEAFF | TGTGCCAGCAGTGTCCCCGGGGGGCTCGGCACTGAAGCTTTCTTT
TRBD2 | TRBJ2-3 | . | TRBV28 | 16 | CASSSDGTSDTDTQYF | TGTGCCAGCAGTTCGGACGGGACTAGCGACACAGATACGCAGTATTTT
TRBD2 | TRBJ2-1 | few | TRBV12-3/TRBV12-4 | 15 | CASSFSSGGAVEQFF | TGTGCCAGCAGTTTCTCTAGCGGGGGGGCCGTTGAGCAGTTCTTC
. | TRBJ1-2 | few | TRBV24-1 | 14 | CATSDPLFPGGYTF | TGTGCCACCAGTGACCCCCTCTTCCCGGGCGGCTACACCTTC